The 15 T cell receptor beta chains reported below all come from one sample, sequenced in a study of blood T cell repertoires in COVID-19. Only in-frame clones appear in the TCRdb table, and some are missing; sequencing was by immunoSEQ multiplex PCR. The sample carries 150,000 or so clones, around 80% recorded once. The sample comprised peripheral blood. These receptor sequences come from a man in his sixties with active or convalescent COVID-19.

The gene calls are TRBV12-3 or TRBV12-4 and TRBJ2-7, with no clear D. The CDR3 totals 11 residues. V was trimmed by 0 bases and J by 7 bases, leaving 4 bases between them. The CDR3 sequence is CASSLATEQYF. The CDR3, as DNA: TGTGCCAGCAGTTTAGCGACAGAGCAGTACTTC.

Worth noting for this clone: This specimen includes other DNA sequences encoding the same CDR3. The chain recombines TRBV27 with TRBJ2-7; tentatively, D is TRBD2 (7 bases). In germline, CDR1 is MNHEY, CDR2 SMNVEV (reference sequence). The CDR3 is 14 amino acids. The ends were cut back, 6 bases at V and 2 bases at J, with 14 bases in the middle. The CDR3 region has the DNA TGTGCCAGCAGCCCGGTCGGGGGGCCCTACGAGCAGTACTTC. Translation: CASSPVGGPYEQYF.

This clone was seen just once. The V call is TRBV13, the J call TRBJ1-1; 10 bases are a match to TRBD1. Germline V gene data show CDR1 as PRHDT and CDR2 as FYEKMQ (reference sequence). This CDR3 is built from 16 residues. The V and J ends lost 1 base and 2 bases, in that order; junction bases with no gene match: 4. The CDR3 DNA sequence: TGTGCCAGCAGCTTAGAGAGACAGGGGGCTAACACTGAAGCTTTCTTT. It codes for CASSLERQGANTEAFF.

The gene calls are TRBV10-3 and TRBJ1-3; D is possibly TRBD1 (6 bases). This CDR3 has 16 amino acids. Deletions cut 0 bases from V and 4 bases from J, with 13 bases between. Germline loops: CDR1 ENHRY, CDR2 SYGVKD. The DNA of the CDR3 is TGTGCCATCAGTGAGTCCGGGGACATAGGGGGAAACACCATATATTTT. Protein: CAISESGDIGGNTIYF.

CDR3 DNA sequence: TGTGCCAGCAGCTCTCGGGACTCACGCAATGAGCAGTTCTTC. This translates into CASSSRDSRNEQFF. J is TRBJ2-1 and V is TRBV28, with TRBD2 as a possible D gene (6 bases). Per germline, CDR1 MDHEN and CDR2 SYDVKM. The CDR3 has 14 residues. Trimming took off 6 bases at V and 6 bases at J, with 15 bases between the two ends.

This chain joins TRBV7-8 and TRBJ2-5; 7 bases agree with TRBD1. CDR3 size: 14 residues. After removal of 0 bases from V and 3 bases from J, the junction contained 1 base not matched to a gene. CDR1 and CDR2 from the germline V gene are SGHVS and FQNEAQ. The CDR3 DNA sequence: TGTGCCAGCAGCTTAGCCGGGACAGAAGAGACCCAGTACTTC. Protein sequence: CASSLAGTEETQYF.

The chain uses TRBV29-1 and TRBJ1-3, with 7 bases fitting TRBD1. The CDR3 is 15 residues long. Germline V gene lookup returns CDR1 SQVTM and CDR2 ANQGSEA. Trimming at V came to 7 bases and at J to 0 bases, leaving 9 bases not matched to a gene. CDR3 sequence reads: CSAGGTELSGNTIYF. In nucleotides, the CDR3 is TGCAGCGCTGGAGGGACAGAACTCTCTGGAAACACCATATATTTT. The variable domain in full, completed from reference TRBV29-1 and TRBJ1-3, reads SAVISQKPSRDICQRGTSLTIQCQVDSQVTMMFWYRQQPGQSLTLIATANQGSEATYESGFVIDKFPISRPNLTFSTLTVSNMSPEDSSIYLCSAGGTELSGNTIYFGEGSWLTVV.

A few counts support this clone. The V and J genes are TRBV3-1 (or the pseudogene TRBV3-2) and TRBJ1-5, with 9 positions matching TRBD1. The CDR3 runs to 16 residues. Unmatched junction bases numbered 10, after V lost 4 bases and J lost 6 bases. Germline lookup yields CDR1 LGHDT and CDR2 YNNKEL (reference sequence). In DNA, the CDR3 is TGTGCCAGCAGCCCTTACCACACAGGGGGCGGTCAGCCCCAGCATTTT. Translated, it gives CASSPYHTGGGQPQHF.

This clone came up a few times. The V call is TRBV9, the J call TRBJ2-6; 7 bases are shared with TRBD1. V trimming: 0 bases; J trimming: 0 bases; junction bases outside the gene matches: 9. Germline CDR1 reads SGDLS; CDR2 reads YYNGEE. The CDR3 sequence is 19 residues long. The CDR3 DNA follows: TGTGCCAGCAGCGTAGTGGGTTACGACAGGGCCTCTGGGGCCAACGTCCTGACTTTC. Encoded protein: CASSVVGYDRASGANVLTF.

The V gene is TRBV29-1, the J gene TRBJ1-4; 7 bases match TRBD1. Per the germline V gene, CDR1 is SQVTM and CDR2 is ANQGSEA. The CDR3 contains 14 residues. V shed 3 bases, J shed 8 bases, and the junction held 9 bases outside the gene matches. The CDR3 nucleotides read TGCAGCGTTGACCCCAGGGGGATAGGAGAAAAACTGTTTTTT. It specifies CSVDPRGIGEKLFF.

The chain employs TRBV6-2 or TRBV6-3 and TRBJ2-3, with D hard to call. V was shortened by 0 bases and J by 1 base, with 11 bases between the two germline ends. Germline V gene lookup returns CDR1 MNHEY and CDR2 SVGEGT. The CDR3 is 16 amino acids. CDR3 protein: CASSYSVAFRTDTQYF. The CDR3 DNA is TGTGCCAGCAGTTACTCGGTGGCTTTCCGCACAGATACGCAGTATTTT.

The J gene is TRBJ2-3, the V gene TRBV27; a weak D match, TRBD2 (6 bases). Trimming shortened V by 7 bases and J by 3 bases, and 23 bases separated the two germline ends. Germline CDR1 reads MNHEY; CDR2 reads SMNVEV (reference sequence). This CDR3 region has 17 residues. In nucleotides, the CDR3 is TGTGCCAGCACCAATGGGGGGTGGGCCACTGAGACAGATACGCAGTATTTT. Its protein product is CASTNGGWATETDTQYF.

The CDR3: CATRVGNADTQYF. CDR3 nucleotides: TGTGCCACCCGCGTCGGGAACGCAGATACGCAGTATTTT. The chain is built from TRBV28 and TRBJ2-3; possible D gene TRBD2, 5 bases. Trimming took 10 bases from V and 4 from J, leaving 15 bases between them. CDR1 and CDR2 from the germline V gene are MDHEN and SYDVKM. This CDR3 has 13 amino acids.

The chain combines TRBV19 with TRBJ1-2, with TRBD1 matching 7 bases. The length of the CDR3 is 14 residues. J was trimmed by 3 bases and V by 4 bases; bases with no gene match: 5. The germline gives CDR1 LNHDA, CDR2 SQIVND (reference sequence). Here the CDR3 reads CASSTRGLDYGYTF. For the CDR3, the DNA is TGTGCCAGTAGTACAAGGGGGCTCGACTATGGCTACACCTTC.

This chain uses TRBV5-6 with TRBJ2-6, with 9 bases fitting TRBD1. Germline V gene data show CDR1 as SGHDT and CDR2 as YYEEEE. This CDR3 comprises 19 residues. Germline trimming cut 6 bases from V and 0 bases from J; bases unmatched to any gene: 13. The CDR3 sequence: CASILRRDRALSGANVLTF. CDR3 bases: TGTGCCAGCATACTCCGCAGGGACAGGGCCCTCTCTGGGGCCAACGTCCTGACTTTC.